This entry is about one T cell receptor beta chain. Other DNA sequences in the sample encode the same CDR3. This record belongs to a study of shared T cell receptors in the human thymus. Sequenced by immunoSEQ multiplex PCR; TCRdb stores in-frame clones only, minus some. The table lists hundreds of thousands of clones, roughly 86% of them singletons. The CDR3 is 11 amino acids. The germline V and J ends were trimmed by 4 bases and 2 bases, with 3 bases remaining between them. Germline V CDR1 and CDR2: MDHEN, SYDVKM. This sample also appeared in a second study, on human thymus T cells. Per that paper: Related research found strongly overlapping thymic repertoires in unrelated individuals.

The chain combines TRBV28 with TRBJ2-7; D is unresolved. The TCR sequence derives from a boy in the first two years of life with a congenital heart defect. The sequencing sample was made of thymocytes. The CDR3 region is CASSSPYEQYF. The CDR3 DNA reads TGTGCCAGCAGTTCTCCCTACGAGCAGTACTTC.